Below are 26 T cell receptor beta chains sequenced from a single sample in a study of blood T cell repertoires in COVID-19. The assay was immunoSEQ multiplex PCR, and TCRdb's table has in-frame clones only and misses some. The sample holds 130,000 to 150,000 clones; over 80% are singletons and the top ten take approximately 10%. Sequencing was carried out using PBMCs or T cells enriched from blood (not recorded which). Receptor source: a man aged 55 to 70 who had recovered from COVID-19.

Turning to this clone: An end of the junction differs from the germline gene, which may be a read error. The chain has TRBV7-7 and TRBJ2-3; D uncertain. CDR1 and CDR2 from the germline V gene are SSHAT and FNYEAQ (reference sequence). The CDR3 extends over 14 amino acids. CDR3 sequence: CASSLGLNTDTQYF. The CDR3 nucleotides read TGTGCTAGCAGCCTAGGGCTTAACACAGATACGCAGTATTTT.

This clone turned up a few times. The V gene is TRBV7-6, the J gene TRBJ2-7; TRBD2 matches 13 bases. With 1 base clipped from V and 4 bases from J, the junction kept 7 bases outside the gene matches. CDR3 length: 17 residues. Germline CDR1 is SGHVS and CDR2 is FNYEAQ. CDR3 amino acids: CASSLGTSGSGVYEQYF. CDR3 coding DNA: TGTGCCAGCAGCTTAGGGACTAGCGGGAGTGGGGTATACGAGCAGTACTTC.

This chain links TRBV15 with TRBJ1-1, with a tentative D call TRBD1 (6 bases). Germline V gene lookup returns CDR1 LNHNV and CDR2 YYDKDF (reference sequence). Trimming stripped 3 bases from V and 4 bases from J, with 12 bases between. The CDR3 is made up of 14 amino acids. In DNA, the CDR3 is TGTGCCACCAGCAGCAGGGGCAGGGGCACTGAAGCTTTCTTT. This encodes CATSSRGRGTEAFF.

The chain recombines TRBV7-8 with TRBJ2-5, with 10 bases lining up with TRBD2. CDR3 size: 21 residues. In germline, CDR1 is SGHVS, CDR2 FQNEAQ. V gave up 3 bases and J gave up 3 bases; unmatched junction bases: 22. The CDR3 region has the DNA TGTGCCAGCAGCTTCTACCAGGCCGGACTAGCGGCACCCAGAGGCAAAGAGACCCAGTACTTC. Protein: CASSFYQAGLAAPRGKETQYF.

This clone was counted a single time. The chain joins TRBV21-1 to TRBJ2-3; the table assigns TRBD1, which was not confirmed against the DNA. TRBV21-1 is deemed a pseudogene. CDR3 length equals 17 residues. The chain's CDR3 is CASSKGDRGDREDTQYF. Written as DNA, the CDR3 is TGTGCCAGCAGCAAAGGGGACAGGGGGGACCGGGAGGATACGCAGTATTTT.

The CDR3 nucleotides are TGTGCCAGCAGTGCCAGGACTAGCACAGATACGCAGTATTTT. It specifies CASSARTSTDTQYF. This sequence joins TRBV2 and TRBJ2-3; weak D call: TRBD2 (5 bases). Germline assignment: CDR1 SNHLY and CDR2 FYNNEI. There are 14 residues in the CDR3. The V and J ends lost 4 bases and 0 bases respectively, with 8 bases between them.

This clone was seen just once. V and J are TRBV5-1 and TRBJ2-3, with a tentative D call TRBD1 (5 bases). Between the trimmed V and J ends, which lost 5 bases and 1 base, there was a span of 17 bases. The CDR3 has 16 amino acids. Germline V gene data show CDR1 as SGHRS and CDR2 as YFSETQ. The CDR3 nucleotides are TGCGCCAGCAGACTTTTGGGGCGTCAGGGCACAGATACGCAGTATTTT. This encodes CASRLLGRQGTDTQYF.

The chain uses TRBV10-2 and TRBJ2-7; 8 nucleotides line up with TRBD2. Per germline, CDR1 WSHSY and CDR2 SAAADI. Losses at the gene ends were 4 bases for V and 2 bases for J; bases not matched to a gene: 7. CDR3 length: 15 residues. The CDR3 nucleotides are TGCGCCAGCAGTGGAATTAGCGGGATAACCTACGAGCAGTACTTC. This sequence encodes CASSGISGITYEQYF.

The rearrangement links TRBV25-1 to TRBJ2-1; 12 nucleotides match TRBD1. Germline lookup yields CDR1 MGHDK and CDR2 SYGVNS. The V and J ends lost 7 bases and 6 bases, in that order; junction bases with no gene match: 7. The CDR3 length is 15 residues. The CDR3 region has the DNA TGTGCCAGCACCGGTGGGGACAGGGGGCCCAATGAGCAGTTCTTC. Protein sequence: CASTGGDRGPNEQFF.

The genes are TRBV10-3 and TRBJ2-7; weak D call: TRBD1 (5 bases). The CDR3 sequence is 13 residues long. Trimming took off 7 bases at V and 3 bases at J, with 13 bases between the two ends. The germline gives CDR1 ENHRY, CDR2 SYGVKD. The CDR3 region has the DNA TGTGCCATCACCAGGGATGTTGGCTACGAGCAGTACTTC. Its protein product is CAITRDVGYEQYF.

The chain is built from TRBV13 and TRBJ2-5; D is unclear. V was trimmed by 5 bases and J by 7 bases, leaving 8 bases between them. From germline, CDR1 is PRHDT and CDR2 FYEKMQ (reference sequence). The CDR3 is 11 residues long. The CDR3 reads CASSPLGTQYF. CDR3 DNA sequence: TGTGCCAGCAGCCCCCTCGGGACCCAGTACTTC.

The genes are TRBV19 and TRBJ2-7; 11 bases align to TRBD2. Germline CDR1 and CDR2: LNHDA and SQIVND (reference sequence). The V and J ends lost 5 bases and 3 bases, in that order; junction bases with no gene match: 6. The CDR3 is 15 residues long. CDR3 nucleotide sequence: TGTGCCAGTAGTTACATTACTAGCGGGAGCTACGAGCAGTACTTC. Translating it yields CASSYITSGSYEQYF. The full variable domain, completed using reference TRBV19 and TRBJ2-7, is DGGITQSPKYLFRKEGQNVTLSCEQNLNHDAMYWYRQDPGQGLRLIYYSQIVNDFQKGDIAEGYSVSREKKESFPLTVTSAQKNPTAFYLCASSYITSGSYEQYFGPGTRLTVT.

The chain carries TRBV5-6 and TRBJ2-7, with a tentative D call TRBD1 (6 bases). The V end lost 3 bases, the J end lost 3 bases, and 10 bases lay between the germline ends. CDR3 length: 13 amino acids. The germline V gene has CDR1 SGHDT and CDR2 YYEEEE. CDR3 sequence reads: CASSSGQIYEQYF. The CDR3 DNA reads TGTGCCAGCAGCTCCGGACAGATCTACGAGCAGTACTTC.

V gene TRBV7-8 combines with J gene TRBJ1-1; no clear D. Deletions cut 3 bases from V and 1 base from J, with 9 bases between. This CDR3 comprises 14 residues. CDR1 SGHVS and CDR2 FQNEAQ come from the germline V gene. CDR3 protein: CASSLSHANTEAFF. CDR3 coding DNA: TGTGCCAGCAGCTTGAGTCATGCGAACACTGAAGCTTTCTTT.

The chain combines TRBV3-1 (or the pseudogene TRBV3-2) with TRBJ2-5, with TRBD1 matching over 7 bases. V lost 6 bases and J lost 5; bases outside the gene matches: 12. Per germline, CDR1 LGHDT and CDR2 YNNKEL (reference sequence). CDR3 size: 15 residues. The CDR3 loop is CASRGRGIGRETQYF. Written as DNA, the CDR3 is TGTGCCAGCAGAGGCAGGGGGATCGGAAGGGAGACCCAGTACTTC.

Concerning this clone: Other DNA variants within this sample encode the same CDR3. V usage is TRBV2 and J usage is TRBJ1-2; possible D gene TRBD1, 6 bases. Germline CDR1 and CDR2: SNHLY and FYNNEI. The CDR3 is made up of 12 amino acids. Trimming removed 8 bases from V and 2 bases from J, with 9 bases in between. The CDR3: CASRDRNYGYTF. DNA of the CDR3: TGTGCCAGCCGCGACAGGAACTATGGCTACACCTTC.

This chain uses TRBV2 with TRBJ1-2; D call uncertain. The CDR3 is 13 residues long. V was pared by 7 bases and J by 8 bases, with 17 bases between. The V gene's germline CDR1 is SNHLY and CDR2 FYNNEI. The CDR3: CASTTVQTGGYTF. The CDR3 region has the DNA TGTGCCAGCACCACGGTTCAGACGGGGGGCTACACCTTC.

J is TRBJ2-3 and V is TRBV5-1, with 7 bases matching TRBD1. V shed 0 bases and J 2 bases; nucleotides not matched to a gene: 3. Germline V gene lookup returns CDR1 SGHRS and CDR2 YFSETQ. The CDR3 has 15 amino acids. The CDR3 loop reads CASSLVGGYTDTQYF. DNA of the CDR3: TGCGCCAGCAGCTTGGTAGGGGGCTACACAGATACGCAGTATTTT. Looking up the rest from reference TRBV5-1 and TRBJ2-3 gives the full variable domain: KAGVTQTPRYLIKTRGQQVTLSCSPISGHRSVSWYQQTPGQGLQFLFEYFSETQRNKGNFPGRFSGRQFSNSRSEMNVSTLELGDSALYLCASSLVGGYTDTQYFGPGTRLTVL.

V and J are TRBV11-2 and TRBJ2-2, with D possibly matching TRBD2 (5 bases). The CDR3 runs 15 residues. Per germline, CDR1 SGHAT and CDR2 FQNNGV. With 3 bases removed from V and 5 bases from J, the gap between germline ends came to 13 bases. In DNA, the CDR3 is TGTGCCAGCAGCTTCGGAGGCAGTGGGACCGGGGAGCTGTTTTTT. This sequence encodes CASSFGGSGTGELFF.

This chain connects TRBV30 to TRBJ1-1; D call uncertain. The CDR3 is 10 residues long. The V end was cut by 5 bases, the J end by 3 bases, with 4 bases between. CDR1 GTSNPN and CDR2 SVGIG come from the germline V gene (reference sequence). This chain's CDR3 is CAWLDTEAFF. DNA for the CDR3: TGTGCCTGGCTAGACACTGAAGCTTTCTTT.

The chain couples TRBV6-5 to TRBJ2-7; 8 bases match TRBD1. The germline gives CDR1 MNHEY, CDR2 SVGAGI. The junction had 10 bases not matched to a gene; V was cut back by 7 bases and J by 5 bases. CDR3 length: 14 residues. CDR3 region: CASNRQGIGNEQYF. In DNA, the CDR3 is TGTGCCAGCAACAGACAGGGGATTGGAAACGAGCAGTACTTC.

The chain is built from TRBV7-9 and TRBJ2-5; 7 bases map to TRBD1. CDR3 length: 11 amino acids. Germline CDR1 reads SEHNR; CDR2 reads FQNEAQ (reference sequence). Unmatched junction bases numbered 5, after V lost 11 bases and J lost 5 bases. This CDR3 is CACDRDETQYF. Here the CDR3 DNA reads TGTGCCTGCGACAGGGATGAGACCCAGTACTTC.

The gene calls are TRBV7-2 and TRBJ2-5; the match to TRBD2 covers 14 bases. Germline loops: CDR1 SGHTA, CDR2 FQGNSA. This CDR3 comprises 18 residues. J lost 2 bases, V lost 5 bases, and 10 bases had no gene match. The CDR3 DNA reads TGTGCCAGCAGCCAACCGACTAGCGGGAGGGACGGGCAAGAGACCCAGTACTTC. The encoded protein is CASSQPTSGRDGQETQYF.

The rearrangement uses TRBV5-1 and TRBJ1-2; D is unclear. The CDR3 spans 13 residues. Trimming stripped 5 bases from V and 5 bases from J, with 13 bases between. Germline V gene sequence: CDR1 SGHRS, CDR2 YFSETQ. The DNA of the CDR3 is TGCGCCAGCAGTCCCGGGTCCCCATATGGCTACACCTTC. Amino acids: CASSPGSPYGYTF.

V is TRBV5-4 and J is TRBJ2-2, with D hard to call. V gave up 0 bases and J gave up 0 bases, with 6 bases separating them. Germline assignment: CDR1 SGHNT and CDR2 YYREEE (reference sequence). The length of the CDR3 is 15 residues. The CDR3 spells CASSLGVTNTGELFF. CDR3 DNA sequence: TGTGCCAGCAGCTTGGGAGTTACGAACACCGGGGAGCTGTTTTTT.

V and J are TRBV5-1 and TRBJ2-2; possibly TRBD1 for D (6 bases). Trimming removed 3 bases from V and 7 bases from J, with 13 bases in between. Germline-derived CDR1 and CDR2 are SGHRS and YFSETQ. This CDR3 has 14 amino acids. The CDR3 DNA reads TGCGCCAGCAGCTACTACAGGGCCGTCGGGGAGCTGTTTTTT. Its translation is CASSYYRAVGELFF.